This T cell receptor beta chain stems from a study of cytomegalovirus exposure and HLA in healthy donors. From germline, CDR1 is LNHDA and CDR2 SQIVND (reference sequence). Unmatched junction bases numbered 10, after V lost 5 bases and J lost 5 bases. This CDR3 spans 15 amino acids. Study-wide results and caveats: The authors considered a cluster of highly shared sequence variants likely to be a sequencing artifact. Researchers had no immune exposure information except CMV serostatus available.

Concerning this clone: Antigen: not known.

PCR was performed using 60 Vbeta and 13 Jbeta primers. Some clones are missing from TCRdb's copy, which holds only in-frame ones; the method was immunoSEQ multiplex PCR. This sample has about 150,000 clones, with around 80% found just once. V is TRBV19 and J is TRBJ1-2; TRBD1 matches at 8 bases. This sequence originates from a male donor in good health and CMV-seronegative. The sample was PBMCs. The CDR3, as DNA: TGTGCCAGTAGTTTTCGGACAGGGAGCTTATATGGCTACACCTTC. Its translation: CASSFRTGSLYGYTF.